This T cell receptor (beta chain) was recovered during a study of blood T cell repertoires in COVID-19. The table came from immunoSEQ multiplex PCR; TCRdb's copy has only in-frame clones and leaves some out. Among 150,000 to 200,000 clones listed, about 86% were seen once. This CDR3 is 15 amino acids long. Germline values: CDR1 SGHKS, CDR2 YYEKEE (reference sequence). Trimming took 0 bases from V and 7 from J; bases not matched to a gene: 6. The source material was peripheral blood. The chain uses TRBV5-5 and TRBJ2-2, with 7 bases fitting TRBD2. This receptor was taken from a woman between 65 and 79 years old with COVID-19, enrolled during active disease. The CDR3: CASSLGPGGVGELFF. CDR3 sequence (DNA): TGTGCCAGCAGCTTGGGCCCGGGGGGAGTCGGGGAGCTGTTTTTT.